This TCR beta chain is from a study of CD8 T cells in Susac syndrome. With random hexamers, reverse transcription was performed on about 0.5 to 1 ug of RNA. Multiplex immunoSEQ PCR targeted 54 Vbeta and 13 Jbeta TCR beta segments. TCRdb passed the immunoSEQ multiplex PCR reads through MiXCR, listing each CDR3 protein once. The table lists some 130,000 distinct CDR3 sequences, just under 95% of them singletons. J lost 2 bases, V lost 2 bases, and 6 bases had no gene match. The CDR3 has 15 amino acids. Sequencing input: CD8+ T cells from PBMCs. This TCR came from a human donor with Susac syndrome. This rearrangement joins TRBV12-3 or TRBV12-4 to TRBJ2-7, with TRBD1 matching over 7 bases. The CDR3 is CASSLLGQEPYEQYF. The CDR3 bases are TGTGCCAGCAGTTTATTAGGACAGGAACCCTACGAGCAGTACTTC.